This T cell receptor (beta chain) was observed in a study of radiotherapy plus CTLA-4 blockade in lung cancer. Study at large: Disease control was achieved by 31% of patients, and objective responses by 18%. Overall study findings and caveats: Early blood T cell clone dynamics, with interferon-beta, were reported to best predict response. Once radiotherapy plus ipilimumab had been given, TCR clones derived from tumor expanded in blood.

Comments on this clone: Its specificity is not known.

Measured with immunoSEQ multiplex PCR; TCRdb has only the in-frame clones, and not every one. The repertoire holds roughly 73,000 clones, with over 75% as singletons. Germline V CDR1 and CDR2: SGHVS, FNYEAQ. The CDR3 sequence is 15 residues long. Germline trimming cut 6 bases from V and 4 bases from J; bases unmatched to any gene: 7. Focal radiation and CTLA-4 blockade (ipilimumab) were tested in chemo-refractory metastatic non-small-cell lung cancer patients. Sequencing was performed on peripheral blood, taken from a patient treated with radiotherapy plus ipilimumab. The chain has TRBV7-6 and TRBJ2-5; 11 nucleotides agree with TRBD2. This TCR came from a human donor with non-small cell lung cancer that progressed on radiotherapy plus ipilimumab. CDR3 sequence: CASRIAGGPGETQYF. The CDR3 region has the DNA TGTGCCAGCAGGATAGCGGGAGGGCCGGGAGAGACCCAGTACTTC. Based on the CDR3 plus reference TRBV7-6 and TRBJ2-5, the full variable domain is GAGVSQSPRYKVTKRGQDVALRCDPISGHVSLYWYRQALGQGPEFLTYFNYEAQQDKSGLPNDRFSAERPEGSISTLTIQRTEQRDSAMYRCASRIAGGPGETQYFGPGTRLLVL.